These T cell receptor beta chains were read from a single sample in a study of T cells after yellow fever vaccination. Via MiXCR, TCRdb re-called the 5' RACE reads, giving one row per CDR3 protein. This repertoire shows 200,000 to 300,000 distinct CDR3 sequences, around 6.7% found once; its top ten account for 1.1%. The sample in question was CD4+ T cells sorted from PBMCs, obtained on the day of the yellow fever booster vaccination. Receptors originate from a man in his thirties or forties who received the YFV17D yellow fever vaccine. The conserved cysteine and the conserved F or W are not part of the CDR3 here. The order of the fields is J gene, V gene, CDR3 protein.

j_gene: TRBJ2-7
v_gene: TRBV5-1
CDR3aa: ASSLGFYEQY

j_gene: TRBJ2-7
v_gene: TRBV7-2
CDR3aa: ASSPGLALSYEQY

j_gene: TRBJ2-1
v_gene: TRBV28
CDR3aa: ASSPSVGGGSYNEQF

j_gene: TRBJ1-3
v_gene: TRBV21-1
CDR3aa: ASSKGGRGAQVVTIY

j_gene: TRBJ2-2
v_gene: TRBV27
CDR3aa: ASSGSSNTGELF

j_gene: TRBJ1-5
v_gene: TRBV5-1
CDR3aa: ASSEGPGQPQH

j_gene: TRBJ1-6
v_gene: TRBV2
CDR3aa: ASSESLGSPLH

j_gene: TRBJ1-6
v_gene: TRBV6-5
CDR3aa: ASSLTPYNSPLH

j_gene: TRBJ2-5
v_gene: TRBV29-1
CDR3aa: SVAQGARETQY

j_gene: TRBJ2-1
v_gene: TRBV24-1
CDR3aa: ATSDAQVASYNEQF

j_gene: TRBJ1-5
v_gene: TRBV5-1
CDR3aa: ASSFNGDSNQPQH

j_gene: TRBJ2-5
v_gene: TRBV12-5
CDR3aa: ASGLESPQY

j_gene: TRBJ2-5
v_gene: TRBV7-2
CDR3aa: ASSRAGETQY

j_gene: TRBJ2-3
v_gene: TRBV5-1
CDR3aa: ASSFGQGITDTQY

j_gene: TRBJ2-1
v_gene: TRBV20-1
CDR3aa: SARRDNEQF

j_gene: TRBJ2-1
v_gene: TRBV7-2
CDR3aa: ASSTHRDEQF

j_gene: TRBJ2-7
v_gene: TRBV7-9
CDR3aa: ASSLGQDSYEQY

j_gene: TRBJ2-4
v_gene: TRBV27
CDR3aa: ASRDSGRGVAKNIQY

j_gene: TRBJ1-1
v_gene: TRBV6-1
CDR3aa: ASKGSGTGGRRNTEAF

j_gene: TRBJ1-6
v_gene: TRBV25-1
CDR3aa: ASQQGQAPLH

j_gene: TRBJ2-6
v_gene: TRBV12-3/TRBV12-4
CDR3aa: ASSFGDRTLGGANVLT

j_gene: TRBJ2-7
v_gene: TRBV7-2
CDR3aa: ASSFRGGNFYEQY

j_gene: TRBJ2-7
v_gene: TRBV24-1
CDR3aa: ATRAATGLALGEQY

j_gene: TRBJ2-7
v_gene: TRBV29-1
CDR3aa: SVDLEGTGGSLY

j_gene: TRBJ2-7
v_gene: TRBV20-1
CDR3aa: SAGEGHSYEQY

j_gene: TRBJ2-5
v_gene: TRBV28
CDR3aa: ASSSGTGGTQY